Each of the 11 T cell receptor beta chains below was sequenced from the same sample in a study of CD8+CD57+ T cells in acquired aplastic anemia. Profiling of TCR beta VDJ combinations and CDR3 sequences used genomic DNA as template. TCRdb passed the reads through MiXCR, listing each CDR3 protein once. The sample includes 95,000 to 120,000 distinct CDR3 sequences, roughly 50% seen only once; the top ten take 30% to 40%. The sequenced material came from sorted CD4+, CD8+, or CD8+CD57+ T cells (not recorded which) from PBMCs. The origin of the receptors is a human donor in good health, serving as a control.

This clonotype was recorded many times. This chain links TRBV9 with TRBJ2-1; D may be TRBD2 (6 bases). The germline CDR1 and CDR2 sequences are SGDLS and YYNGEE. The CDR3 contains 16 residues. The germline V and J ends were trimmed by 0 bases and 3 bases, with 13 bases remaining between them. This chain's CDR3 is CASSVAVGLNYNEQFF. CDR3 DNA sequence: TGTGCCAGCAGCGTAGCTGTGGGACTCAACTACAATGAGCAGTTCTTC. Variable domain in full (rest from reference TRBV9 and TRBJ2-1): DSGVTQTPKHLITATGQRVTLRCSPRSGDLSVYWYQQSLDQGLQFLIQYYNGEERAKGNILERFSAQQFPDLHSELNLSSLELGDSALYFCASSVAVGLNYNEQFFGPGTRLTVL.

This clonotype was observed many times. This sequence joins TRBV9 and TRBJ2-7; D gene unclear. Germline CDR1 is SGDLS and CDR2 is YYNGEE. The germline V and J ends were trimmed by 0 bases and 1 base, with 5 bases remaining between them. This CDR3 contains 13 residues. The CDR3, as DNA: TGTGCCAGCAGCGTAGACAATTCCTACGAGCAGTACTTC. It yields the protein CASSVDNSYEQYF.

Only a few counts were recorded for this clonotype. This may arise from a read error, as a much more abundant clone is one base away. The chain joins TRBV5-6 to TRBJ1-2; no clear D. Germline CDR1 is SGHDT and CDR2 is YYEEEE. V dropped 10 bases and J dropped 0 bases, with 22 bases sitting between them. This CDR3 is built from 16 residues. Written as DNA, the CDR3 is TGTGCCTCACGAGGTGGGGATGACGGGCCTAACTATGGCTACACCTTC. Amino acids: CASRGGDDGPNYGYTF.

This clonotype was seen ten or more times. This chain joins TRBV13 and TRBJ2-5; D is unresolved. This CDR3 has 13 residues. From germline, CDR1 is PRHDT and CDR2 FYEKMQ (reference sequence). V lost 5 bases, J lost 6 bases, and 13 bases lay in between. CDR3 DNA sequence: TGTGCCAGCAGCCCCCCGGCGCCGAAGACCCAGTACTTC. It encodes CASSPPAPKTQYF.

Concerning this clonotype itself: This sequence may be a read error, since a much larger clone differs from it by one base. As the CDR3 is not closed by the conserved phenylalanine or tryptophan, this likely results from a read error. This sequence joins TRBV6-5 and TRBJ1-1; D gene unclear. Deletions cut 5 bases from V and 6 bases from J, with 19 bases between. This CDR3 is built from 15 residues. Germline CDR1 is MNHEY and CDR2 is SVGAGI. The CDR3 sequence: CASSHKESGRPEAFL. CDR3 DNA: TGTGCCAGCAGTCACAAGGAGTCCGGGAGGCCTGAAGCTTTCCTT.

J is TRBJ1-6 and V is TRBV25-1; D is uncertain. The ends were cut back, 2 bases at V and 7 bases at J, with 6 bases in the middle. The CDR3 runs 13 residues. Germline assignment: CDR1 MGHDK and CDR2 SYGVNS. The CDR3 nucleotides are TGTGCCAGCAGTGAACCTCCAAATTCACCCCTCCACTTT. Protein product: CASSEPPNSPLHF.

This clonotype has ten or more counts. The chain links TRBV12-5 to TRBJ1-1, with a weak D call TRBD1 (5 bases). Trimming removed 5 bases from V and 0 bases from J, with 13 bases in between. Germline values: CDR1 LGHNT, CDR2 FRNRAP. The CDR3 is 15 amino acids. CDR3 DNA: TGTGCTAGTGGTCTTCGCGGGGCGATGAACACTGAAGCTTTCTTT. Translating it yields CASGLRGAMNTEAFF. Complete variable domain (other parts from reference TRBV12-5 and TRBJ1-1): DARVTQTPRHKVTEMGQEVTMRCQPILGHNTVFWYRQTMMQGLELLAYFRNRAPLDDSGMPKDRFSAEMPDATLATLKIQPSEPRDSAVYFCASGLRGAMNTEAFFGQGTRLTVV.

CDR3 sequence (DNA): TGCGCCAGCAGTGGAGGTAGGAACACTGAAGCTTTCTTT. This sequence encodes CASSGGRNTEAFF. The chain is built from TRBV10-2 and TRBJ1-1; D call uncertain. CDR1 WSHSY and CDR2 SAAADI come from the germline V gene. This CDR3 region has 13 residues. V was trimmed by 4 bases and J by 1 base, leaving 7 bases between them.

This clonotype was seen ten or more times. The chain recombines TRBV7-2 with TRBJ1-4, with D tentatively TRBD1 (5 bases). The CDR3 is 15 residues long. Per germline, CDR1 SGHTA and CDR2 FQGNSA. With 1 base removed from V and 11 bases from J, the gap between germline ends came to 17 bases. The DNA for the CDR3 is TGTGCCAGCAGCTTAGACGTTGGGGGAATAGGGAAACTGTTTTTT. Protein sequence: CASSLDVGGIGKLFF. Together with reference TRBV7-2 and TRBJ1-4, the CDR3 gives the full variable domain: GAGVSQSPSNKVTEKGKDVELRCDPISGHTALYWYRQSLGQGLEFLIYFQGNSAPDKSGLPSDRFSAERTGGSVSTLTIQRTQQEDSAVYLCASSLDVGGIGKLFFGSGTQLSVL.

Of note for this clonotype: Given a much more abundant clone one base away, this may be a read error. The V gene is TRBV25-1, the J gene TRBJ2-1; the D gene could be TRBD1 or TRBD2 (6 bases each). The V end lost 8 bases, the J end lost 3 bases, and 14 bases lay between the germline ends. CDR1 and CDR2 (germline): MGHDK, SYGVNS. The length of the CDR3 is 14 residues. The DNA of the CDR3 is TGTGCCAGCTGTGTGGGGGGCCTCTACAATGAGCAGTTCTTC. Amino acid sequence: CASCVGGLYNEQFF. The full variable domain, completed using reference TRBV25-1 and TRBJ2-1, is EADIYQTPRYLVIGTGKKITLECSQTMGHDKMYWYQQDPGMELHLIHYSYGVNSTEKGDLSSESTVSRIRTEHFPLTLESARPSHTSQYLCASCVGGLYNEQFFGPGTRLTVL.

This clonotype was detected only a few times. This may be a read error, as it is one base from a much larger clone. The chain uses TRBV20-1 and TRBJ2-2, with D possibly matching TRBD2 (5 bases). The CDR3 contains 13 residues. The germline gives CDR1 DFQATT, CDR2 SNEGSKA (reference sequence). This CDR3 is CSARGPITGELSF. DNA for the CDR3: TGCAGTGCTAGAGGGCCTATTACCGGGGAGCTGTCTTTT.